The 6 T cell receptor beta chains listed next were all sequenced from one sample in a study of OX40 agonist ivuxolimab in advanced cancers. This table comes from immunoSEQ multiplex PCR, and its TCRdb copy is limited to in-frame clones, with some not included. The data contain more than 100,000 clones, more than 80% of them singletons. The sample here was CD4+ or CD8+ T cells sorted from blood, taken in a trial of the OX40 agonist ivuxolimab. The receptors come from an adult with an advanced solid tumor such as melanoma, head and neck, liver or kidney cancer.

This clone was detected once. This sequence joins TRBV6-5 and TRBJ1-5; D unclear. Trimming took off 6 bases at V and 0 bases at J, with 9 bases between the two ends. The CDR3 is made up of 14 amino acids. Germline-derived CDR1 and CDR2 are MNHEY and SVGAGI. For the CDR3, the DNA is TGTGCCAGCAGCCCAATCTATAGCAATCAGCCCCAGCATTTT. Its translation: CASSPIYSNQPQHF.

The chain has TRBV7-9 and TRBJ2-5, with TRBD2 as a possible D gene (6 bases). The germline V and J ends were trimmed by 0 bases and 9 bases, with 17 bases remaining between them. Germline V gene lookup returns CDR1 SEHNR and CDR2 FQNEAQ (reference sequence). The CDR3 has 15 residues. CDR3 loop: CASSLAAGPAQSQYF. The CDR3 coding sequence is TGTGCCAGCAGCTTAGCGGCGGGGCCGGCGCAGTCCCAGTACTTC.

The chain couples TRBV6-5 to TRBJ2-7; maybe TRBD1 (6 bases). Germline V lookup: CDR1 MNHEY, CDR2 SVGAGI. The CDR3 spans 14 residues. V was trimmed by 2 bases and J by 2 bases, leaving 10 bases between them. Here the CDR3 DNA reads TGTGCCAGCAGTTACCAGGGGCGGACCTACGAGCAGTACTTC. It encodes CASSYQGRTYEQYF.

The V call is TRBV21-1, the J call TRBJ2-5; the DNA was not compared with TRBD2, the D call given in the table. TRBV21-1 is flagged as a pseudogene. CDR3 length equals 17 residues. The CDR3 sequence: CASSKDGRSGGEETQYF. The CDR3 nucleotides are TGTGCCAGCAGCAAAGACGGACGTAGCGGGGGGGAGGAGACCCAGTACTTC.

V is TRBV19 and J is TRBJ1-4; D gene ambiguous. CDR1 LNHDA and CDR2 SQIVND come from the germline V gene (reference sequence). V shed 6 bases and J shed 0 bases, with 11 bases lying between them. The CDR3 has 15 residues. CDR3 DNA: TGTGCCAGTAGACCGAGAGGGACAACTAATGAAAAACTGTTTTTT. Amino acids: CASRPRGTTNEKLFF.

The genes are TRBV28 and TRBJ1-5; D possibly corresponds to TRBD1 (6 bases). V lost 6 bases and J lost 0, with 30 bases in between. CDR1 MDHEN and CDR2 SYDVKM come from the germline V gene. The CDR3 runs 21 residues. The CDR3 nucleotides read TGTGCCAGCAGGCCCCCCCTGGGGGCGTATGAGGGGACATATAGCAATCAGCCCCAGCATTTT. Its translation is CASRPPLGAYEGTYSNQPQHF.